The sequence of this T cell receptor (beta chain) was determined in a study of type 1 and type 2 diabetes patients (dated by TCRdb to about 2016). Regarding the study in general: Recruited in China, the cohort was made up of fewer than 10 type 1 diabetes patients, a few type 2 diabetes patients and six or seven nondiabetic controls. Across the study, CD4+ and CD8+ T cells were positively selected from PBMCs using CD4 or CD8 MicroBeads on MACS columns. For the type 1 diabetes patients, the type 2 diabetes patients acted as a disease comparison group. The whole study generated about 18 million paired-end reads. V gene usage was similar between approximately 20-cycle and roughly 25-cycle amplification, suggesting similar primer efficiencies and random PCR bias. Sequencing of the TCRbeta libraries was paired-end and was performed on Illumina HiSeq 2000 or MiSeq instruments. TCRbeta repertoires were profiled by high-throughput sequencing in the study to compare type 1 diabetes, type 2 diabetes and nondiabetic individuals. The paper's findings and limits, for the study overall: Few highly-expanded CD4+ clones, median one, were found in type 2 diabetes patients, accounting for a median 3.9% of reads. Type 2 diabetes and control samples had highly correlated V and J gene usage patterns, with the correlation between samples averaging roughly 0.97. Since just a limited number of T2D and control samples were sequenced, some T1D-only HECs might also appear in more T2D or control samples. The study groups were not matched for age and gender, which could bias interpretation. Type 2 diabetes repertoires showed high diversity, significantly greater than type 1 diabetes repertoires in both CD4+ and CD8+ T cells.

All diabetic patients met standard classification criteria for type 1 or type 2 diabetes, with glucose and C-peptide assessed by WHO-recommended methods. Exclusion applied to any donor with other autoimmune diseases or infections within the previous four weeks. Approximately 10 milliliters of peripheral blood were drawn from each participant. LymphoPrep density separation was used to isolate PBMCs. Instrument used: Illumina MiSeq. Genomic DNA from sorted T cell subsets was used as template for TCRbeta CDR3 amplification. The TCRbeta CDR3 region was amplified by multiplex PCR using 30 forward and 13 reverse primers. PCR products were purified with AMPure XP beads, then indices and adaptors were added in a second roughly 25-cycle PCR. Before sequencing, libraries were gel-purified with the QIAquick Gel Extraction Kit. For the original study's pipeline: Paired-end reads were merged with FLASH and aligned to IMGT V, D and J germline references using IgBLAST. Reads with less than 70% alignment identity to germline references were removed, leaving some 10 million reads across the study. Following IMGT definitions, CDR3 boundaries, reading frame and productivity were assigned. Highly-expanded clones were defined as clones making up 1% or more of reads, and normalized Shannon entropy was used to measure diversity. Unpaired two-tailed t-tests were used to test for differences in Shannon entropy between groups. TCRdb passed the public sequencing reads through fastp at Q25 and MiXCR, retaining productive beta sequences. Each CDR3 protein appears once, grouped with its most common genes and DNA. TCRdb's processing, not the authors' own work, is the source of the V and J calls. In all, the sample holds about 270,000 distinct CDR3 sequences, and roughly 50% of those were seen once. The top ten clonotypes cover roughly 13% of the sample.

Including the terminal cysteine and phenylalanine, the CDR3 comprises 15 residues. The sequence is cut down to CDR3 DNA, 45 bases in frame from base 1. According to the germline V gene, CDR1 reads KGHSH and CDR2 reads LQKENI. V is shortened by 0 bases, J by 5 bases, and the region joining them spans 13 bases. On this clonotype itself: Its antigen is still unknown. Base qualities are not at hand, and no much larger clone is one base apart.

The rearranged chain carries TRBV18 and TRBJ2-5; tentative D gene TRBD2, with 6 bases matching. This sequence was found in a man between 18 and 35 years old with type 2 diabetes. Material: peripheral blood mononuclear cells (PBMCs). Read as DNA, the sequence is TGTGCCAGCTCACCACCTTATAGCGGTGCGGAGACCCAGTACTTC. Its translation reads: CASSPPYSGAETQYF.